This TCR beta chain was identified in a study of T cells in Graves' hyperthyroidism and ophthalmopathy. Overall study findings and caveats: Most expanded thyroid clonotypes above 0.001 recurred in blood.

TCR beta CDR3 regions were amplified from RNA transcripts. TCR CDR3 underwent first-round RT-PCR with the HTBI primer set. TCRdb reprocessed the multiplex PCR reads with MiXCR, giving one entry per CDR3 protein. The data contain hundreds of thousands of distinct CDR3 sequences, about a sixth of them singletons. The table lists this clonotype with a few counts. Its cognate antigen is unknown. The sequencing input was blood. The TCR comes from a woman aged 35 to 49 with Graves' ophthalmopathy.

The CDR3 reads CSVVSGARRGTDTQYF. CDR3 bases: TGCAGCGTTGTGTCGGGGGCTCGTCGTGGCACAGATACGCAGTATTTT. The chain joins TRBV29-1 to TRBJ2-3; tentatively, D is TRBD1 or TRBD2 (6 bases each). Germline loops: CDR1 SQVTM, CDR2 ANQGSEA. With 4 bases removed from V and 1 base from J, the gap between germline ends came to 18 bases. The CDR3 has 16 residues.